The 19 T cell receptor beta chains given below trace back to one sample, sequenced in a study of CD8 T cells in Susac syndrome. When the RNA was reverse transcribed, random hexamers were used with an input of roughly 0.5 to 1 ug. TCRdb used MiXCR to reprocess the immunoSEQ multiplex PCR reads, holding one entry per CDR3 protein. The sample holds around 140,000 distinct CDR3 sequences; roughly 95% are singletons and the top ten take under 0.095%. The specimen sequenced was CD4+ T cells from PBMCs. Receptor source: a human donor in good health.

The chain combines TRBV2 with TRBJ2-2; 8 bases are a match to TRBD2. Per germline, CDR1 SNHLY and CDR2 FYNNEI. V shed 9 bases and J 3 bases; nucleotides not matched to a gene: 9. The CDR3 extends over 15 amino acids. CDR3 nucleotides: TGTGCCAGTTCCGGGGGGGCAGCGGACACCGGGGAGCTGTTTTTT. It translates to CASSGGAADTGELFF.

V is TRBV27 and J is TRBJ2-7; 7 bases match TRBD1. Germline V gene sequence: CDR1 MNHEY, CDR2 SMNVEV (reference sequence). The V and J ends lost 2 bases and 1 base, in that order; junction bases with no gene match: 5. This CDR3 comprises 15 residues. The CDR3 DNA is TGTGCCAGCAGTTTACTGACAGGGATGTCCTACGAGCAGTACTTC. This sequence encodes CASSLLTGMSYEQYF.

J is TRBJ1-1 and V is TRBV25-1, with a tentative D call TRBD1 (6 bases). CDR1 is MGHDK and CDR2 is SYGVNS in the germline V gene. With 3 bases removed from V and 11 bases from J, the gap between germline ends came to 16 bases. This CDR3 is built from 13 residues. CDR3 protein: CASSEGTRGSAFF. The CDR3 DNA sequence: TGTGCCAGCAGTGAGGGCACCAGGGGAAGCGCTTTCTTT.

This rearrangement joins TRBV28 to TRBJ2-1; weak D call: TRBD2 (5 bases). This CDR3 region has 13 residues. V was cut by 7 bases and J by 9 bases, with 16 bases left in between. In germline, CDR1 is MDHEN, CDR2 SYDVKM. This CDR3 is CASTQPTRIEQFF. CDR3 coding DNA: TGTGCCAGCACCCAACCCACTAGGATTGAGCAGTTCTTC.

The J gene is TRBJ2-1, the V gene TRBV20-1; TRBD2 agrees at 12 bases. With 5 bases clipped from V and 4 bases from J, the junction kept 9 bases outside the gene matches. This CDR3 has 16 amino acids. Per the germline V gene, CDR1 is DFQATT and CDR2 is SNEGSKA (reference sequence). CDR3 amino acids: CSAPPGLAGLYNEQFF. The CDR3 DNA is TGCAGTGCTCCGCCAGGACTAGCGGGACTATACAATGAGCAGTTCTTC.

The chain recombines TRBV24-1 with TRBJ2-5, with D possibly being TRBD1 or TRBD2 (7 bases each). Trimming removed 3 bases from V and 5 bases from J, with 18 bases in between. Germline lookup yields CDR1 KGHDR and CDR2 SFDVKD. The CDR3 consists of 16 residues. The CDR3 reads CATSDGGGGVEETQYF. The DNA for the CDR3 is TGTGCCACCAGTGATGGGGGAGGGGGCGTTGAGGAGACCCAGTACTTC.

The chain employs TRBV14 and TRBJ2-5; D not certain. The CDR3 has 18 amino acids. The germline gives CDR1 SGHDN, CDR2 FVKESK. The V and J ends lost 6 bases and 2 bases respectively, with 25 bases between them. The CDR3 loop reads CASSYRAQPSARQETQYF. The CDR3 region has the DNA TGTGCCAGCAGTTACCGAGCCCAGCCCTCGGCCAGACAAGAGACCCAGTACTTC.

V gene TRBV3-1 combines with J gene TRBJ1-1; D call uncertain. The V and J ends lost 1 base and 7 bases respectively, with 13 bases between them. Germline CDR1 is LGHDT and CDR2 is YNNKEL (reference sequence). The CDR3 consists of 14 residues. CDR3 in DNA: TGTGCCAGCAGCCAAGTCGTGGACGGCCATGAAGCTTTCTTT. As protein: CASSQVVDGHEAFF.

CDR3 amino acids: CASSPFSAGNEQFF. CDR3 nucleotides: TGTGCCAGCTCACCGTTCTCAGCGGGGAATGAGCAGTTCTTC. The rearrangement uses TRBV18 and TRBJ2-1, with 7 bases that match TRBD2. Per germline, CDR1 KGHSH and CDR2 LQKENI. The CDR3 runs 14 residues. Losses at the gene ends were 3 bases for V and 7 bases for J; bases not matched to a gene: 6.

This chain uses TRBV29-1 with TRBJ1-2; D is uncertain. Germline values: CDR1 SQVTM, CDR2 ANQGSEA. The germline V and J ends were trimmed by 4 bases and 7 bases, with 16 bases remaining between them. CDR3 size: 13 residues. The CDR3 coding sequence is TGCAGCGTTGCCCGGGGAGGAATGAGTGGCTACACCTTC. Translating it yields CSVARGGMSGYTF.

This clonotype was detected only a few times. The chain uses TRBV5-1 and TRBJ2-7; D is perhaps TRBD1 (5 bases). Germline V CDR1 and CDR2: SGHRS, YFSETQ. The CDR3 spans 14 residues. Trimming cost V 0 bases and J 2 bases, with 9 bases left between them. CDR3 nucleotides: TGCGCCAGCAGCTTGGTTGGGGCCGCCTACGAGCAGTACTTC. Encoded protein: CASSLVGAAYEQYF.

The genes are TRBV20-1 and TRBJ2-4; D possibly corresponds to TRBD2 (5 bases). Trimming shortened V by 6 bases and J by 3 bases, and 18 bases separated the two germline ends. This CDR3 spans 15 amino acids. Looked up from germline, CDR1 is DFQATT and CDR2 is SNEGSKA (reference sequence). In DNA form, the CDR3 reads TGCAGTGCAAGGATTGCGTTCGGGGTCAAAAACATTCAGTACTTC. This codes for CSARIAFGVKNIQYF.

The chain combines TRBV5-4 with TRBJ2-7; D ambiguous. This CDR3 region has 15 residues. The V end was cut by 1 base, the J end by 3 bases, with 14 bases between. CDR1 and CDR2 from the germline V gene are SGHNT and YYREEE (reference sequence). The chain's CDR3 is CASSLYVSVYYEQYF. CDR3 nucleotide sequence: TGTGCCAGCAGCTTGTACGTGAGTGTATACTACGAGCAGTACTTC.

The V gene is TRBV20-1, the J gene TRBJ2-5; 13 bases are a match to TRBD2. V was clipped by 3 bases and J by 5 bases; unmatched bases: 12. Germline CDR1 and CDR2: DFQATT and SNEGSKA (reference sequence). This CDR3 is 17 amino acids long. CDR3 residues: CSARRTSGSGPQETQYF. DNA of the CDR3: TGCAGTGCTAGGAGGACTAGCGGGAGCGGGCCTCAGGAGACCCAGTACTTC.

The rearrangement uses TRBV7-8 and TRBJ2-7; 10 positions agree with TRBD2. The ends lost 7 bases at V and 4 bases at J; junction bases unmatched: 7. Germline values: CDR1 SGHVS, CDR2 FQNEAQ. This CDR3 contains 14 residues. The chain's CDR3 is CASTAGTSVYEQYF. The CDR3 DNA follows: TGTGCCAGCACCGCCGGGACTAGCGTTTACGAGCAGTACTTC.

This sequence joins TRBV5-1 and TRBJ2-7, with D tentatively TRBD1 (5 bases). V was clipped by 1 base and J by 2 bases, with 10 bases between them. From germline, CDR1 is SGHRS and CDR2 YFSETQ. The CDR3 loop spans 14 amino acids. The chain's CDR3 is CASSLLQEPYEQYF. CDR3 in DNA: TGCGCCAGCAGCTTGTTACAGGAGCCCTACGAGCAGTACTTC.

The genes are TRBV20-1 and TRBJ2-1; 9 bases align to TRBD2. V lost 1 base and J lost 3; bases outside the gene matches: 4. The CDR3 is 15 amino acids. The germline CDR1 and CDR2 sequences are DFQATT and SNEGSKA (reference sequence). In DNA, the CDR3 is TGCAGTGCTAGAGCCTTAGCGGGAGACTACAATGAGCAGTTCTTC. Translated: CSARALAGDYNEQFF.

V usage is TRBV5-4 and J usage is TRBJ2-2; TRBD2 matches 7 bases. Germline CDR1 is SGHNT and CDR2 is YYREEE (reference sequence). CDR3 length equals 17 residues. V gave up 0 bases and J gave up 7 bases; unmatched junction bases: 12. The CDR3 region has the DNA TGTGCCAGCAGCTTGGCGCCTAGCGGCCTGGGTAACGGGGAGCTGTTTTTT. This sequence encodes CASSLAPSGLGNGELFF.

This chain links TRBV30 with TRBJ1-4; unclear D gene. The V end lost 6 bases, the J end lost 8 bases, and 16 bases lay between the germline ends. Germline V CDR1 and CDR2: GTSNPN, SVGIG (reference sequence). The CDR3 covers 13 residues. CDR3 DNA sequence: TGTGCCTGCGCGGGCCTCCTGGTAGAAAAACTGTTTTTT. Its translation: CACAGLLVEKLFF.